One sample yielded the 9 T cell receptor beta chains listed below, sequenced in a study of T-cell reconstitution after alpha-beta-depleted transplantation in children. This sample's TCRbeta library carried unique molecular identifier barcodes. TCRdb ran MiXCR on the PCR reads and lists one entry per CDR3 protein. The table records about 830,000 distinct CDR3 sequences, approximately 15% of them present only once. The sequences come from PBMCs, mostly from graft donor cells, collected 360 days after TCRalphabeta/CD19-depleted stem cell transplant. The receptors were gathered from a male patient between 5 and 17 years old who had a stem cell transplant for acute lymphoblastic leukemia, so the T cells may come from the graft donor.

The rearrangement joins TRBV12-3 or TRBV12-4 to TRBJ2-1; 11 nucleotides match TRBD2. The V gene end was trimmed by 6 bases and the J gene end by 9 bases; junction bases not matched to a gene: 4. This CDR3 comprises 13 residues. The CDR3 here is CASRPLAGGEQFF. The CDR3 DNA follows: TGTGCCAGCAGGCCCCTAGCGGGAGGTGAGCAGTTCTTC.

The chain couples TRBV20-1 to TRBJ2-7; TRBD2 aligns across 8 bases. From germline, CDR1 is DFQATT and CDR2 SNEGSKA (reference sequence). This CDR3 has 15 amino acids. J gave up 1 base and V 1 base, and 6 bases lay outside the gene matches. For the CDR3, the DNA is TGCAGTGCTAGAGTCGGCGGGAGGAATTCCTACGAGCAGTACTTC. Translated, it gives CSARVGGRNSYEQYF.

The CDR3: CASSWTGQREQYF. The DNA for the CDR3 is TGTGCCAGTAGCTGGACAGGGCAACGCGAGCAGTACTTC. The chain is built from TRBV19 and TRBJ2-7; 8 nucleotides match TRBD1. V lost 6 bases, J lost 6 bases, and 7 bases stayed unmatched. CDR3 length equals 13 residues. Germline CDR1 reads LNHDA; CDR2 reads SQIVND (reference sequence).

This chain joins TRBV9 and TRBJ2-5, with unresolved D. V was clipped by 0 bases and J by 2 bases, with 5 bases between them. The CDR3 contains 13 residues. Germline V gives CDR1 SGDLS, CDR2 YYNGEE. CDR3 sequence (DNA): TGTGCCAGCAGCGTAGACATACAAGAGACCCAGTACTTC. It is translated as CASSVDIQETQYF.

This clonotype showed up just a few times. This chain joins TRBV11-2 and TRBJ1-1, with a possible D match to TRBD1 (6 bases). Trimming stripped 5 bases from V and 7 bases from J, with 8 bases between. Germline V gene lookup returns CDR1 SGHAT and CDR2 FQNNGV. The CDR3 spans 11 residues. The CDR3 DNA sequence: TGTGCCAGCAGCCTACAGGGTGAAGCTTTCTTT. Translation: CASSLQGEAFF.

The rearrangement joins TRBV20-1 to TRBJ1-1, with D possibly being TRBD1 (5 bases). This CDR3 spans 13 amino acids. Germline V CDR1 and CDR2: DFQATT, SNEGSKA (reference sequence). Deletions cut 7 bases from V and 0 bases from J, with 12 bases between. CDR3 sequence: CSVGDQMNTEAFF. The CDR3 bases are TGCAGTGTTGGGGACCAAATGAACACTGAAGCTTTCTTT.

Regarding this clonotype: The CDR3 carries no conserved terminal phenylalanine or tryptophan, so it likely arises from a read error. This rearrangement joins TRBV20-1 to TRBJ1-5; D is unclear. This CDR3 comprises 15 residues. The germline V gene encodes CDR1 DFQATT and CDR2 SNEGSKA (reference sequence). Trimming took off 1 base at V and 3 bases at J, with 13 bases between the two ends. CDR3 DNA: TGCAGTGCTAGAGCCTCGAAGGTACCCAATCAGCCCCAGCATTGT. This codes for CSARASKVPNQPQHC.

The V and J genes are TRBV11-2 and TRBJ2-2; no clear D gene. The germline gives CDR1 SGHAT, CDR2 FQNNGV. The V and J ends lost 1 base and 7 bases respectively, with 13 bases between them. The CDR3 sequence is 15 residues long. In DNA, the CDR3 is TGTGCCAGCAGCTTAGTCCCTCAGAGTATCGGGGAGCTGTTTTTT. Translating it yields CASSLVPQSIGELFF.

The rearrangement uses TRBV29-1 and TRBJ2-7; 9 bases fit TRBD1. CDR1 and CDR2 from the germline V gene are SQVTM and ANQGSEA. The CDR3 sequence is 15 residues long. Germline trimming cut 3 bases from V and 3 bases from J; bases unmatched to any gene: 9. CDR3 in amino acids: CSVDGYRGLYYEQYF. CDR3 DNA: TGCAGCGTTGACGGATACAGGGGGCTATACTACGAGCAGTACTTC.